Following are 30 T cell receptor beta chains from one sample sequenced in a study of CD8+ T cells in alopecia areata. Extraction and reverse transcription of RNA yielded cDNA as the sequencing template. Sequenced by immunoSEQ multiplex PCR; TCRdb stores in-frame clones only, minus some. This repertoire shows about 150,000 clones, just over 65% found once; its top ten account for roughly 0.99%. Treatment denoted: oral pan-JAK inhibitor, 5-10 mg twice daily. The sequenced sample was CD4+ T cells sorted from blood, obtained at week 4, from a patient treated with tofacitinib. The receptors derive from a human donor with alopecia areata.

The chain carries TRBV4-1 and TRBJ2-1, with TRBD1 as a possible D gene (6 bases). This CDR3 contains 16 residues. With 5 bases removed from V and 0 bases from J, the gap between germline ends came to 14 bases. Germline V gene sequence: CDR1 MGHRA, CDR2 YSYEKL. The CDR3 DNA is TGCGCCAGCAGCGTACGACAGGAGAGCTCCTACAATGAGCAGTTCTTC. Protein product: CASSVRQESSYNEQFF.

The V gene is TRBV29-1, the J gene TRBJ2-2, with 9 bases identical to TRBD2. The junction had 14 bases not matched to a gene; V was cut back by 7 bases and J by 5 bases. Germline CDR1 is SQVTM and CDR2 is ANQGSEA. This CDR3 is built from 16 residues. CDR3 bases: TGCAGCGCCGAGATTAGCGGGGGCTTGGGGACCGGGGAGCTGTTTTTT. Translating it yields CSAEISGGLGTGELFF.

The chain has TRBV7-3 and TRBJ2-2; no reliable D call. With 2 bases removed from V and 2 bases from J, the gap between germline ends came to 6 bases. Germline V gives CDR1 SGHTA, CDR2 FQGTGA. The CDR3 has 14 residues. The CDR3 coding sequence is TGTGCCAGCAGCTTAGGCGCCAACACCGGGGAGCTGTTTTTT. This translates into CASSLGANTGELFF.

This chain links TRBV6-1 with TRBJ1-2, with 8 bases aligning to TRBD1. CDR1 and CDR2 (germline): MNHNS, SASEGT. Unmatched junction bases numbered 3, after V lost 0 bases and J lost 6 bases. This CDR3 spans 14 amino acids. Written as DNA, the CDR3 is TGTGCCAGCAGTGAAGCCCGGACAGGGCATGGCTACACCTTC. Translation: CASSEARTGHGYTF.

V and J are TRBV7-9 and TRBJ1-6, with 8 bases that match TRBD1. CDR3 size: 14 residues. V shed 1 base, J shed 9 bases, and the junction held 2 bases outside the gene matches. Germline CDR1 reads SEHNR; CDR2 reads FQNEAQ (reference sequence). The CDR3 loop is CASSLGTGSSPLHF. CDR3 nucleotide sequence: TGTGCCAGCAGCTTAGGGACAGGGAGTTCACCCCTCCACTTT.

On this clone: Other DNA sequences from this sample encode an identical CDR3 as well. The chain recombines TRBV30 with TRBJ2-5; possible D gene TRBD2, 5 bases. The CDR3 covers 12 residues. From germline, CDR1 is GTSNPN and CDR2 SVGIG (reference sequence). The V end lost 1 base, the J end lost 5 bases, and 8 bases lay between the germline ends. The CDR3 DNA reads TGTGCCTGGAGTGCCTCGGGGGAGACCCAGTACTTC. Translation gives CAWSASGETQYF. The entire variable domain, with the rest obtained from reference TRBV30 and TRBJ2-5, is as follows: SQTIHQWPATLVQPVGSPLSLECTVEGTSNPNLYWYRQAAGRGLQLLFYSVGIGQISSEVPQNLSASRPQDRQFILSSKKLLLSDSGFYLCAWSASGETQYFGPGTRLLVL.

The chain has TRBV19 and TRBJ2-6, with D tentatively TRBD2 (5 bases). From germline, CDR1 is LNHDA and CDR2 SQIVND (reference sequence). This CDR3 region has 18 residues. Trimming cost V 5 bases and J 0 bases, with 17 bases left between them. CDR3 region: CASSLARKLYSGANVLTF. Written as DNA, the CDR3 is TGTGCCAGTAGTCTAGCCCGGAAACTGTACTCTGGGGCCAACGTCCTGACTTTC.

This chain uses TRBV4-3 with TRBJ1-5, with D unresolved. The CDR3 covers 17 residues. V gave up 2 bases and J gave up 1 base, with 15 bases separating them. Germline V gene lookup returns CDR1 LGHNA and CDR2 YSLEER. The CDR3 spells CASSQYAPPWSNQPQHF. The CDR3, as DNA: TGCGCCAGCAGCCAATATGCCCCTCCTTGGAGCAATCAGCCCCAGCATTTT.

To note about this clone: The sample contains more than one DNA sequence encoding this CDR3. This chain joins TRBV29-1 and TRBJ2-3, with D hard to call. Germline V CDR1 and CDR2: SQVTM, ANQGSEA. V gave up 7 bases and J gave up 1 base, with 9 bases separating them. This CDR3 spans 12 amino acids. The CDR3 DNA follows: TGCAGCGCCCGCACAGGCACAGATACGCAGTATTTT. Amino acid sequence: CSARTGTDTQYF.

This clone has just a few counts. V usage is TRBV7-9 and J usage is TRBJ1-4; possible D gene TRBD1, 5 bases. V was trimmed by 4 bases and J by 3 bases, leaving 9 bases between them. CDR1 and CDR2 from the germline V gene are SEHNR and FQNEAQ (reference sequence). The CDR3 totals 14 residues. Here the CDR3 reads CASSSQGSNEKLFF. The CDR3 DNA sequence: TGTGCCAGCAGCTCCCAGGGATCTAATGAAAAACTGTTTTTT. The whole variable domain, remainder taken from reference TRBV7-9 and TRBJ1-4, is DTGVSQNPRHKITKRGQNVTFRCDPISEHNRLYWYRQTLGQGPEFLTYFQNEAQLEKSRLLSDRFSAERPKGSFSTLEIQRTEQGDSAMYLCASSSQGSNEKLFFGSGTQLSVL.

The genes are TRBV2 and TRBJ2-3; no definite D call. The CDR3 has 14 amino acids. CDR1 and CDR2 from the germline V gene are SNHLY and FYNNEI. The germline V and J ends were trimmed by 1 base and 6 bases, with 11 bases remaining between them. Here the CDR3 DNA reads TGTGCCAGCAGTGAAGAGTCTACCCCGGATACGCAGTATTTT. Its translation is CASSEESTPDTQYF. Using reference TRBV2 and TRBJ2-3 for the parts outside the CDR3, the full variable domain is EPEVTQTPSHQVTQMGQEVILRCVPISNHLYFYWYRQILGQKVEFLVSFYNNEISEKSEIFDDQFSVERPDGSNFTLKIRSTKLEDSAMYFCASSEESTPDTQYFGPGTRLTVL.

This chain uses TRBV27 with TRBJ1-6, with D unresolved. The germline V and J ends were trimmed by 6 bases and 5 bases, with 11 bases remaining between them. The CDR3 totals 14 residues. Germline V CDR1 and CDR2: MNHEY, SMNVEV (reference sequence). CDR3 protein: CASRPSTDNSPLHF. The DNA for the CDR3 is TGTGCCAGCAGGCCCTCGACGGATAATTCACCCCTCCACTTT.

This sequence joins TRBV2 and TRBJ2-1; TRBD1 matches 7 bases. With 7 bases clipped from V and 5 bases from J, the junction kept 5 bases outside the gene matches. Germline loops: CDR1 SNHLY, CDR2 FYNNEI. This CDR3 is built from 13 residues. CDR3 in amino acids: CASKGATDNEQFF. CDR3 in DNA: TGTGCCAGCAAGGGGGCCACTGACAATGAGCAGTTCTTC.

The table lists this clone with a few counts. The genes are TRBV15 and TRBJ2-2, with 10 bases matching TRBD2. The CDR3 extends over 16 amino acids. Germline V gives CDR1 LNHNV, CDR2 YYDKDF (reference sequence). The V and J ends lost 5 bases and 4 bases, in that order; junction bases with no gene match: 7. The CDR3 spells CATSGGLAESTGELFF. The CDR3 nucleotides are TGTGCCACCAGCGGAGGACTAGCGGAGAGCACCGGGGAGCTGTTTTTT.

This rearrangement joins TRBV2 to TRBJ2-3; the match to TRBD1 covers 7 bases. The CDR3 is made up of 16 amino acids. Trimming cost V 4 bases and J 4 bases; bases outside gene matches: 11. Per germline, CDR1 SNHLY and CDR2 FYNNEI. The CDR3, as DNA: TGTGCCAGCAGTGCCGTCGGGACAGTTTACGCAGATACGCAGTATTTT. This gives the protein CASSAVGTVYADTQYF.

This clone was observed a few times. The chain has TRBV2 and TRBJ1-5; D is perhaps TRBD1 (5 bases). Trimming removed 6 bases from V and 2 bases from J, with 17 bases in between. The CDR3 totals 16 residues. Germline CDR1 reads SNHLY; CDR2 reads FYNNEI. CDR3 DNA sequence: TGTGCCAGCAGCCAGGGCCTCCCCGGAGGCAATCAGCCCCAGCATTTT. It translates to CASSQGLPGGNQPQHF.

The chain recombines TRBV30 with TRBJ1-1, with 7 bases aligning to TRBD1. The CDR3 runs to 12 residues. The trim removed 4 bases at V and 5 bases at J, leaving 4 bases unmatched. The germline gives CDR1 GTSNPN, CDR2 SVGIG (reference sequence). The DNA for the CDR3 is TGTGCCTGGACTGACAGGGCTACTGAAGCTTTCTTT. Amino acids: CAWTDRATEAFF.

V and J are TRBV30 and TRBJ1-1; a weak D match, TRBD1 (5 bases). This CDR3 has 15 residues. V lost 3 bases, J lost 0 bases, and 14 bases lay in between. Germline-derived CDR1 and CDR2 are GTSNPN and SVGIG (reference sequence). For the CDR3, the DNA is TGTGCCTGGAGAAAACCGGGACGATTGAACACTGAAGCTTTCTTT. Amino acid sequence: CAWRKPGRLNTEAFF.

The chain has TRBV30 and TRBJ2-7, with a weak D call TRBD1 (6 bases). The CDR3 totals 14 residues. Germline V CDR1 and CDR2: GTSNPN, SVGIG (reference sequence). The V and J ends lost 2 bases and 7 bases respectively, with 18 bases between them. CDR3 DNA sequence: TGTGCCTGGAGTTCGTCCCGATTTAGGGGGGAGCAGTACTTC. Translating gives CAWSSSRFRGEQYF.

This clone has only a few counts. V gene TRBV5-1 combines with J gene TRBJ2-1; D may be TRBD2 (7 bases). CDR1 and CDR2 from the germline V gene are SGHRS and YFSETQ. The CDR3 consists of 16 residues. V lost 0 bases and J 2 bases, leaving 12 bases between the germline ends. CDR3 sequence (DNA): TGCGCCAGCAGCTTGGTTGGCGGGGGCACCTACAATGAGCAGTTCTTC. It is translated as CASSLVGGGTYNEQFF.

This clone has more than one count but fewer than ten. In nucleotides, the CDR3 is TGTGCCTTCCATGGCGGCTCTGGGGCCAACGTCCTGACTTTC. Its protein is CAFHGGSGANVLTF. The chain carries TRBV30 and TRBJ2-6; no clear D gene. The length of the CDR3 is 14 residues. V lost 7 bases, J lost 0 bases, and 10 bases lay in between. CDR1 and CDR2 from the germline V gene are GTSNPN and SVGIG (reference sequence).

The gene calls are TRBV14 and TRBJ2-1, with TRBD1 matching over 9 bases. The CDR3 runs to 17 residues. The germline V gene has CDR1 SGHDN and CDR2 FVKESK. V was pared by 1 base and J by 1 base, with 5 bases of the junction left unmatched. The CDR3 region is CASSQVGTGLSYNEQFF. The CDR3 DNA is TGTGCCAGCAGCCAAGTAGGGACAGGGTTATCCTACAATGAGCAGTTCTTC.

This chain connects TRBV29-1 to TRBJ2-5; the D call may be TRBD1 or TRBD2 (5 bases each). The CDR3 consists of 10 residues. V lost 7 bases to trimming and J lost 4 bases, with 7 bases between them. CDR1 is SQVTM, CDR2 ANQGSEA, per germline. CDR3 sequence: CSGGTETQYF. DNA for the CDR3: TGCAGCGGGGGGACAGAGACCCAGTACTTC.

The CDR3 here is CAWCDSGTGVSPLHF. CDR3 sequence (DNA): TGTGCCTGGTGTGACTCCGGGACAGGGGTCTCACCCCTCCACTTT. The V and J genes are TRBV30 and TRBJ1-6; 10 bases line up with TRBD1. The ends lost 5 bases at V and 10 bases at J; junction bases unmatched: 11. CDR3 length: 15 residues. Germline V lookup: CDR1 GTSNPN, CDR2 SVGIG (reference sequence).

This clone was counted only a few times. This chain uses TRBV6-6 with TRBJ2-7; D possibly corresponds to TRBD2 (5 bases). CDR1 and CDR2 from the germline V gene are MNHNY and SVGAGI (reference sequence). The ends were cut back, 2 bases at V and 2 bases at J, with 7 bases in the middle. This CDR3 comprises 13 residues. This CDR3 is CASSYKGAYEQYF. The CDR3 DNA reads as TGTGCCAGCAGTTACAAGGGAGCCTACGAGCAGTACTTC.

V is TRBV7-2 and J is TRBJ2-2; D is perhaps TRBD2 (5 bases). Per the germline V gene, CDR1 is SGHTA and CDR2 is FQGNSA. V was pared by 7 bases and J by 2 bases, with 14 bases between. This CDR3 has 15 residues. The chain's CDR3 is CASTHSLANTGELFF. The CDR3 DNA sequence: TGTGCCAGCACCCACTCCCTAGCAAACACCGGGGAGCTGTTTTTT.

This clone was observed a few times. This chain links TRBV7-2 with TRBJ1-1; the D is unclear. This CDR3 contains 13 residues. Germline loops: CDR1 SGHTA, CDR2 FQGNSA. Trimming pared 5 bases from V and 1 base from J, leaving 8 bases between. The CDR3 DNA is TGTGCCAGCAGCATAAACAGGAACACTGAAGCTTTCTTT. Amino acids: CASSINRNTEAFF.

Here the CDR3 DNA reads TGCGCCAGCAGCCAAGATGACAGGGGGGGAACTGAAGCTTTCTTT. It specifies CASSQDDRGGTEAFF. V gene TRBV4-3 combines with J gene TRBJ1-1; 9 bases match TRBD1. The CDR3 consists of 15 residues. Germline V CDR1 and CDR2: LGHNA, YSLEER. The V and J ends lost 0 bases and 5 bases, in that order; junction bases with no gene match: 4.

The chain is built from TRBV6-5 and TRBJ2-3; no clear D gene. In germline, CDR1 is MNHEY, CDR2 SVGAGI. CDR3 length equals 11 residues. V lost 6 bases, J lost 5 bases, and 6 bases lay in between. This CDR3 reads CASRERDTQYF. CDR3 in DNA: TGTGCCAGCAGGGAAAGAGATACGCAGTATTTT.

This CDR3 is CASSQGPDRDYGYTF. In DNA form, the CDR3 reads TGCGCCAGCAGCCAAGGGCCCGACAGGGACTATGGCTACACCTTC. The chain carries TRBV4-1 and TRBJ1-2, with TRBD1 matching over 7 bases. Trimming cost V 1 base and J 3 bases; bases outside gene matches: 5. The CDR3 is 15 amino acids. Germline CDR1 is MGHRA and CDR2 is YSYEKL.